The 26 T cell receptor beta chains below all came from one sample that was sequenced in a study of blood T cell repertoires in COVID-19. Data came from immunoSEQ multiplex PCR; TCRdb stores just in-frame clones and leaves some out. The sample has under 250,000 clones, 70% to 85% seen once. The sequenced sample was PBMCs or T cells enriched from blood (not recorded which). These receptors were collected from a woman in her 40s with acute COVID-19.

This clone turned up a few times. The chain combines TRBV2 with TRBJ1-1; 10 bases are a match to TRBD1. CDR3 size: 14 residues. Germline V gene data show CDR1 as SNHLY and CDR2 as FYNNEI. The J segment lost 5 bases and the V segment lost 3 bases, leaving 3 bases of the junction unmatched. CDR3 nucleotides: TGTGCCAGCAGTGAGAGGACAGGGGGTACTGAAGCTTTCTTT. Translating it yields CASSERTGGTEAFF.

This sequence joins TRBV25-1 and TRBJ2-1; D is possibly TRBD1 (5 bases). Germline V CDR1 and CDR2: MGHDK, SYGVNS. The CDR3 spans 12 residues. The V gene lost 6 bases and the J gene lost 8 bases, with 11 bases spanning the gap. The CDR3 loop reads CASSLQEHEQFF. The CDR3 DNA sequence: TGTGCCAGCAGCCTACAGGAGCATGAGCAGTTCTTC.

The chain links TRBV6-5 to TRBJ1-3; TRBD1 might be the D (6 bases). There are 15 residues in the CDR3. V dropped 7 bases and J dropped 1 base, with 14 bases sitting between them. CDR1 MNHEY and CDR2 SVGAGI come from the germline V gene. CDR3 DNA sequence: TGTGCCAGCATTCAAGGGGGAGATTCTGGAAACACCATATATTTT. Encoded protein: CASIQGGDSGNTIYF.

This chain connects TRBV4-2 to TRBJ1-3; 9 bases fit TRBD1. V gave up 1 base and J gave up 4 bases; unmatched junction bases: 5. The CDR3 sequence is 16 residues long. Per the germline V gene, CDR1 is LGHNA and CDR2 is YNFKEQ. As DNA, the CDR3 is TGTGCCAGCAGCCAAGGGGTTGGACAGGGGGGAAACACCATATATTTT. Residues: CASSQGVGQGGNTIYF.

The chain is built from TRBV7-8 and TRBJ1-2; 8 nucleotides line up with TRBD1. Trimming took 4 bases from V and 4 from J; bases not matched to a gene: 17. CDR3 length: 18 amino acids. Germline CDR1 is SGHVS and CDR2 is FQNEAQ. This chain's CDR3 is CASSYQDRGIGISYGYTF. The CDR3 coding sequence is TGTGCCAGCAGCTACCAAGACAGGGGAATAGGTATTAGCTATGGCTACACCTTC.

The chain has TRBV19 and TRBJ1-1, with D unresolved. CDR3 length equals 14 residues. Germline lookup yields CDR1 LNHDA and CDR2 SQIVND (reference sequence). V gave up 1 base and J gave up 1 base, with 7 bases separating them. The CDR3 coding sequence is TGTGCCAGTAGTATAGTTCGGGAGAACACTGAAGCTTTCTTT. Protein: CASSIVRENTEAFF.

The chain joins TRBV14 to TRBJ2-7, with 8 bases that match TRBD1. From germline, CDR1 is SGHDN and CDR2 FVKESK. V trimming: 6 bases; J trimming: 2 bases; junction bases outside the gene matches: 3. The CDR3 loop spans 13 amino acids. The CDR3 loop is CASRRTGTYEQYF. CDR3 nucleotide sequence: TGTGCCAGCAGACGGACAGGGACCTACGAGCAGTACTTC.

The rearrangement links TRBV5-5 to TRBJ1-2; possible D gene TRBD1, 5 bases. Looked up from germline, CDR1 is SGHKS and CDR2 is YYEKEE (reference sequence). This CDR3 is built from 15 residues. Trimming cost V 4 bases and J 2 bases, with 15 bases left between them. The DNA for the CDR3 is TGTGCCAGCAGCCCACGTCCGACAGAAAACTATGGCTACACCTTC. Translation: CASSPRPTENYGYTF.

CDR3: CASSLTTQGPNTEAFF. The CDR3 DNA is TGTGCCAGCAGCTTAACGACGCAGGGCCCGAACACTGAAGCTTTCTTT. The V call is TRBV7-9, the J call TRBJ1-1; possible D gene TRBD1, 5 bases. V lost 2 bases and J 1 base, leaving 14 bases between the germline ends. CDR3 size: 16 residues. Germline CDR1 and CDR2: SEHNR and FQNEAQ (reference sequence).

Here the CDR3 DNA reads TGTGCCAGCAGTTTTAGGACAGCTTCACCCCTCCACTTT. It is translated as CASSFRTASPLHF. J is TRBJ1-6 and V is TRBV27, with D maybe TRBD1 (6 bases). The germline V and J ends were trimmed by 3 bases and 9 bases, with 9 bases remaining between them. In germline, CDR1 is MNHEY, CDR2 SMNVEV (reference sequence). The CDR3 totals 13 residues.

Here the CDR3 reads CASSTQPDSNYGYTF. CDR3 nucleotide sequence: TGTGCCAGCTCAACACAACCGGACAGTAACTATGGCTACACCTTC. V is TRBV18 and J is TRBJ1-2, with D possibly TRBD1 on 6 matching bases. In germline, CDR1 is KGHSH, CDR2 LQKENI. V was clipped by 5 bases and J by 1 base, with 14 bases between them. The CDR3 is made up of 15 amino acids.

The chain combines TRBV28 with TRBJ1-2; 7 nucleotides agree with TRBD1. CDR1 and CDR2 from the germline V gene are MDHEN and SYDVKM. The CDR3 has 14 residues. J lost 8 bases, V lost 2 bases, and 8 bases had no gene match. The CDR3 is CASSLQGVIGGYTF. DNA for the CDR3: TGTGCCAGCAGTTTACAGGGGGTGATTGGGGGCTACACCTTC.

The rearrangement links TRBV29-1 to TRBJ1-1; 12 bases line up with TRBD1. The germline CDR1 and CDR2 sequences are SQVTM and ANQGSEA. CDR3 length equals 13 residues. V gave up 4 bases and J gave up 5 bases; unmatched junction bases: 2. The CDR3 nucleotides read TGCAGCGTTGGGGACAGGGGGCCTACTGAAGCTTTCTTT. It codes for CSVGDRGPTEAFF.

The V call is TRBV5-8, the J call TRBJ2-1, with TRBD1 matching 7 bases. Germline values: CDR1 SGHTS, CDR2 YDEGEE. The CDR3 has 16 residues. V lost 0 bases, J lost 0 bases, and 3 bases stayed unmatched. The CDR3 DNA reads as TGTGCCAGCAGCTTGGAAGCAGGGGGCTCCTACAATGAGCAGTTCTTC. Translating it yields CASSLEAGGSYNEQFF.

This chain connects TRBV7-2 to TRBJ2-3, with TRBD1 matching over 7 bases. CDR3 length: 15 amino acids. Per the germline V gene, CDR1 is SGHTA and CDR2 is FQGNSA. V shed 4 bases and J 6 bases; nucleotides not matched to a gene: 10. CDR3 nucleotide sequence: TGTGCCAGCAGCTCACAGGGGCCCCGGGCGGATACGCAGTATTTT. Protein sequence: CASSSQGPRADTQYF.

CDR3 sequence (DNA): TGTGCCAGCAGCTCATCAACAGGGCGGTTATATCTGACTAATGAAAAACTGTTTTTT. Its translation is CASSSSTGRLYLTNEKLFF. This chain joins TRBV2 and TRBJ1-4; D perhaps matches TRBD1 (6 bases). The CDR3 is 19 residues long. The V end was cut by 6 bases, the J end by 2 bases, with 25 bases between. Germline V gene sequence: CDR1 SNHLY, CDR2 FYNNEI. Using reference TRBV2 and TRBJ1-4 for the parts outside the CDR3, the full variable domain is EPEVTQTPSHQVTQMGQEVILRCVPISNHLYFYWYRQILGQKVEFLVSFYNNEISEKSEIFDDQFSVERPDGSNFTLKIRSTKLEDSAMYFCASSSSTGRLYLTNEKLFFGSGTQLSVL.

In its sample, this clone was seen once. The J gene is TRBJ2-1, the V gene TRBV5-4; D unresolved. CDR1 SGHNT and CDR2 YYREEE come from the germline V gene (reference sequence). The CDR3 spans 14 residues. V dropped 1 base and J dropped 4 bases, with 9 bases sitting between them. Here the CDR3 reads CASSLKTGYNEQFF. CDR3 DNA sequence: TGTGCCAGCAGCTTGAAAACGGGTTACAATGAGCAGTTCTTC.

The genes are TRBV5-4 and TRBJ2-4; D possibly corresponds to TRBD2 (6 bases). Germline V gene sequence: CDR1 SGHNT, CDR2 YYREEE (reference sequence). This CDR3 has 15 residues. The ends were cut back, 1 base at V and 9 bases at J, with 17 bases in the middle. CDR3 in amino acids: CASSLFGGAKGIQYF. For the CDR3, the DNA is TGTGCCAGCAGCTTGTTCGGAGGGGCAAAGGGCATTCAGTACTTC.

This chain connects TRBV5-1 to TRBJ1-1, with D perhaps matching TRBD1 (5 bases). Germline V gene lookup returns CDR1 SGHRS and CDR2 YFSETQ. V lost 0 bases, J lost 1 base, and 10 bases lay in between. The CDR3 covers 15 residues. The CDR3 bases are TGCGCCAGCAGCTTGGTGCCGCAGGGGAACACTGAAGCTTTCTTT. Its protein product is CASSLVPQGNTEAFF.

This sequence joins TRBV28 and TRBJ1-5; no reliable D call. CDR1 and CDR2 from the germline V gene are MDHEN and SYDVKM. CDR3 length: 14 amino acids. The V and J ends lost 11 bases and 0 bases respectively, with 14 bases between them. CDR3 sequence (DNA): TGTGCCGCACTCGCCGGGAATAGCAATCAGCCCCAGCATTTT. Encoded protein: CAALAGNSNQPQHF. The full variable domain, completed using reference TRBV28 and TRBJ1-5, is DVKVTQSSRYLVKRTGEKVFLECVQDMDHENMFWYRQDPGLGLRLIYFSYDVKMKEKGDIPEGYSVSREKKERFSLILESASTNQTSMYLCAALAGNSNQPQHFGDGTRLSIL.

The rearrangement uses TRBV19 and TRBJ2-1; D might be TRBD2 (7 bases). This CDR3 is built from 15 residues. The V gene lost 6 bases and the J gene lost 12 bases, with 24 bases spanning the gap. CDR1 is LNHDA, CDR2 SQIVND, per germline (reference sequence). CDR3 DNA sequence: TGTGCCAGTAGCCCCTCGGGGGGCGAGAGTGCGGTGCAGTTCTTC. Protein sequence: CASSPSGGESAVQFF.

The chain employs TRBV24-1 and TRBJ2-6, with a possible D match to TRBD2 (6 bases). The V gene lost 9 bases and the J gene lost 2 bases, with 22 bases spanning the gap. Looked up from germline, CDR1 is KGHDR and CDR2 is SFDVKD. This CDR3 is built from 18 residues. The chain's CDR3 is CATAGEYRPGAGANVLTF. Here the CDR3 DNA reads TGTGCCACCGCGGGCGAATATCGCCCGGGGGCTGGGGCCAACGTCCTGACTTTC.

The J gene is TRBJ1-1, the V gene TRBV11-2; maybe TRBD1 (6 bases). Germline V CDR1 and CDR2: SGHAT, FQNNGV. CDR3 length: 15 amino acids. V lost 4 bases and J lost 1, with 13 bases in between. CDR3 in DNA: TGTGCCAGCAGCTCAACCAGGGGACCGAACACTGAAGCTTTCTTT. Protein sequence: CASSSTRGPNTEAFF.

The J gene is TRBJ1-5, the V gene TRBV4-1; D not certain. The CDR3 sequence is 16 residues long. Germline CDR1 and CDR2: MGHRA and YSYEKL. The V end was cut by 0 bases, the J end by 0 bases, with 9 bases between. The CDR3 loop reads CASSQDSENSNQPQHF. The CDR3 DNA sequence: TGCGCCAGCAGCCAAGATAGCGAAAATAGCAATCAGCCCCAGCATTTT.

Here the CDR3 reads CASRAGTGLSYEQYF. The CDR3 DNA sequence: TGTGCCAGCAGGGCGGGGACAGGACTCTCCTACGAGCAGTACTTC. V usage is TRBV6-6 and J usage is TRBJ2-7; 8 bases are a match to TRBD1. The germline gives CDR1 MNHNY, CDR2 SVGAGI (reference sequence). The CDR3 totals 15 residues. J was trimmed by 0 bases and V by 6 bases; bases with no gene match: 7.

The chain combines TRBV2 with TRBJ1-1; perhaps TRBD1 as D (5 bases). Germline V lookup: CDR1 SNHLY, CDR2 FYNNEI. The CDR3 is made up of 13 amino acids. V was cut by 8 bases and J by 3 bases, with 13 bases left in between. The CDR3 bases are TGTGCCAGCGGTGGGGGGGTCGACACTGAAGCTTTCTTT. Amino acid sequence: CASGGGVDTEAFF.